This TCR beta chain was recovered during a study of cytotoxic CD8 clonotypes in ibrutinib-treated CLL. Overall study context: Sample averages reached 260,000 or so productive templates and under 100,000 productive rearrangements. Points from the study as a whole: Rising at ibrutinib response, clonality subsequently fell back toward baseline at progression. Sample timing was unmatched between remission and later-progressing patients; lymph nodes unstudied. Clonality at baseline surpassed age-matched healthy donors and tracked circulating CD8+ T-cell counts.

Trimming removed 3 bases from V and 4 bases from J, with 16 bases in between. The CDR3 sequence is 16 residues long. Germline CDR1 and CDR2: SGHTA and FQGNSA. As to this clone: The antigen is not known.

Some clones are missing from TCRdb's copy, which holds only in-frame ones; the method was immunoSEQ multiplex PCR. The table includes under 200,000 clones, approximately 80% detected once. This TCR derives from a human donor with chronic lymphocytic leukemia. The V gene is TRBV7-2, the J gene TRBJ1-5; no reliable D call. This specimen consisted of PBMCs, obtained after 24 months of ibrutinib treatment. The CDR3 DNA follows: TGTGCCAGCAGCTTCCGGGCGGACCGGGTTAATCAGCCCCAGCATTTT. Translating it yields CASSFRADRVNQPQHF.